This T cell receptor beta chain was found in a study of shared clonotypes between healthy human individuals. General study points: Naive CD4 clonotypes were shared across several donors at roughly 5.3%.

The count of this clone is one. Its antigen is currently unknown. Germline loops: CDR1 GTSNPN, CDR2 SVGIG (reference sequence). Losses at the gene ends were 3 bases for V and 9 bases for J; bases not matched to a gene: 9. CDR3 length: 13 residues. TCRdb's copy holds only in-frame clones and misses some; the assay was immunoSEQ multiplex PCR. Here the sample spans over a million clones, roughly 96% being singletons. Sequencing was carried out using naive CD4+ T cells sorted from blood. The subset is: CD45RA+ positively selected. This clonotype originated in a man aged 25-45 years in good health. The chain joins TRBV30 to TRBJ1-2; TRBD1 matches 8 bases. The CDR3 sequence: CAWSRGTGGSYTF. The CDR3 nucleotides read TGTGCCTGGAGCCGAGGAACAGGGGGGAGCTACACCTTC. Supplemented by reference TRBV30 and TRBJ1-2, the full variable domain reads SQTIHQWPATLVQPVGSPLSLECTVEGTSNPNLYWYRQAAGRGLQLLFYSVGIGQISSEVPQNLSASRPQDRQFILSSKKLLLSDSGFYLCAWSRGTGGSYTFGSGTRLTVV.